The 27 T cell receptor beta chains below all came from one sample that was sequenced in a study of Tregs in tolerant kidney transplant recipients. Sequenced by immunoSEQ multiplex PCR; TCRdb stores in-frame clones only, minus some. In the table there are approximately 99,000 clones, 90% of which are singletons. This material consisted of CD4+ T cells from blood, taken before the transplant. These receptors were collected from a human donor who received a combined kidney and bone marrow transplant.

The chain employs TRBV14 and TRBJ1-1; 7 bases are a match to TRBD1. This CDR3 is built from 14 residues. Germline lookup yields CDR1 SGHDN and CDR2 FVKESK. J was trimmed by 7 bases and V by 5 bases; bases with no gene match: 10. The CDR3 nucleotides are TGTGCCAGCAGCAAAAGGACAGGAGGGGTTGAAGCTTTCTTT. Amino acids: CASSKRTGGVEAFF.

The V and J genes are TRBV7-8 and TRBJ1-2; TRBD1 might be the D (5 bases). CDR1 is SGHVS and CDR2 is FQNEAQ in the germline V gene. The CDR3 totals 12 residues. The germline V and J ends were trimmed by 5 bases and 4 bases, with 8 bases remaining between them. The CDR3 reads CASSPDSYGYTF. The CDR3 region has the DNA TGTGCCAGCAGCCCCGACAGCTATGGCTACACCTTC.

This clone has a single count. The V call is TRBV2, the J call TRBJ2-3, with 7 positions matching TRBD1. The CDR3 totals 13 residues. V dropped 7 bases and J dropped 3; count of bases not matched to a gene: 4. Looked up from germline, CDR1 is SNHLY and CDR2 is FYNNEI. CDR3 bases: TGTGCCAGCACCGGGACAGAGACAGATACGCAGTATTTT. This gives the protein CASTGTETDTQYF.

This clone was recorded only once. This rearrangement joins TRBV6-1 to TRBJ2-5, with TRBD1 identical over 7 bases. The CDR3 totals 13 residues. Trimming at V came to 6 bases and at J to 4 bases, leaving 5 bases not matched to a gene. Per germline, CDR1 MNHNS and CDR2 SASEGT. The CDR3 DNA reads TGTGCCAGCAGCCGACAGGGACCAGAGACCCAGTACTTC. Its translation: CASSRQGPETQYF.

The rearrangement uses TRBV27 and TRBJ2-1, with 13 bases matching TRBD2. Trimming cost V 5 bases and J 3 bases; bases outside gene matches: 16. Germline-derived CDR1 and CDR2 are MNHEY and SMNVEV (reference sequence). The CDR3 has 20 amino acids. The CDR3 sequence: CASSPRPPALAGGFYNEQFF. The CDR3 coding sequence is TGTGCCAGCAGTCCCCGGCCGCCCGCACTAGCGGGAGGGTTCTACAATGAGCAGTTCTTC.

CDR3 amino acids: CASGDSLFSGANVLTF. CDR3 DNA sequence: TGCGCCAGCGGGGACTCTCTATTCTCTGGGGCCAACGTCCTGACTTTC. V gene TRBV5-1 combines with J gene TRBJ2-6, with a possible D match to TRBD2 (6 bases). This CDR3 spans 16 amino acids. V lost 7 bases to trimming and J lost 0 bases, with 14 bases between them. Germline lookup yields CDR1 SGHRS and CDR2 YFSETQ.

The chain has TRBV20-1 and TRBJ2-3; D remains ambiguous. Germline lookup yields CDR1 DFQATT and CDR2 SNEGSKA (reference sequence). The length of the CDR3 is 11 residues. V was pared by 5 bases and J by 6 bases, with 9 bases between. CDR3 region: CSASSRDTQYF. In DNA, the CDR3 is TGCAGTGCTTCAAGCCGGGATACGCAGTATTTT.

V is TRBV6-6 and J is TRBJ1-1; 7 bases are shared with TRBD1. Germline trimming cut 4 bases from V and 6 bases from J; bases unmatched to any gene: 5. Per the germline V gene, CDR1 is MNHNY and CDR2 is SVGAGI (reference sequence). There are 13 residues in the CDR3. CDR3 residues: CASSSAGGSEAFF. The CDR3 DNA sequence: TGTGCCAGCAGTTCCGCAGGGGGATCTGAAGCTTTCTTT.

The V call is TRBV9, the J call TRBJ2-3, with 8 bases aligning to TRBD2. This CDR3 region has 14 residues. Germline values: CDR1 SGDLS, CDR2 YYNGEE. With V trimmed by 3 bases and J by 1 base, 1 base remained unmatched. CDR3: CASSETSGTDTQYF. CDR3 nucleotide sequence: TGTGCCAGCAGCGAGACTAGCGGCACAGATACGCAGTATTTT.

The rearrangement uses TRBV11-3 and TRBJ2-1; 9 bases are shared with TRBD2. Germline V lookup: CDR1 SGHNT, CDR2 YENEEA. With 0 bases clipped from V and 8 bases from J, the junction kept 11 bases outside the gene matches. The CDR3 loop spans 17 amino acids. CDR3 coding DNA: TGTGCCAGCAGCTTAGATGGTAGCGGGAGCCCACGCGATGAGCAGTTCTTC. The encoded protein is CASSLDGSGSPRDEQFF.

This sequence joins TRBV28 and TRBJ2-2, with 11 nucleotides matching TRBD1. This CDR3 contains 15 residues. Looked up from germline, CDR1 is MDHEN and CDR2 is SYDVKM. With V trimmed by 8 bases and J by 9 bases, 11 bases remained unmatched. The CDR3 DNA follows: TGTGCCAGCCTTAATCCGGGACAGGGGGTCAGGGAGCTGTTTTTT. Translating it yields CASLNPGQGVRELFF.

V is TRBV4-1 and J is TRBJ1-5, with 12 bases that match TRBD1. With V trimmed by 1 base and J by 7 bases, 5 bases remained unmatched. CDR3 size: 16 residues. CDR1 MGHRA and CDR2 YSYEKL come from the germline V gene. CDR3 in amino acids: CASSQAGQGAGQPQHF. CDR3 DNA sequence: TGCGCCAGCAGCCAAGCGGGACAGGGGGCAGGGCAGCCCCAGCATTTT.

CDR3 protein: CASSSNPGRSSGNTIYF. CDR3 nucleotide sequence: TGTGCCAGCAGCTCGAACCCAGGGCGATCTTCTGGAAACACCATATATTTT. This chain connects TRBV9 to TRBJ1-3; D possibly corresponds to TRBD1 (5 bases). V shed 4 bases and J shed 1 base, with 18 bases lying between them. The CDR3 sequence is 17 residues long. CDR1 SGDLS and CDR2 YYNGEE come from the germline V gene. The entire variable domain, with the rest obtained from reference TRBV9 and TRBJ1-3, is as follows: DSGVTQTPKHLITATGQRVTLRCSPRSGDLSVYWYQQSLDQGLQFLIQYYNGEERAKGNILERFSAQQFPDLHSELNLSSLELGDSALYFCASSSNPGRSSGNTIYFGEGSWLTVV.

This clone was seen a handful of times. This chain joins TRBV19 and TRBJ2-7, with 7 bases fitting TRBD1. Trimming removed 5 bases from V and 2 bases from J; junction bases left unmatched: 9. CDR3 size: 15 residues. The V gene's germline CDR1 is LNHDA and CDR2 SQIVND (reference sequence). CDR3 loop: CASSGPGQSTYEQYF. The CDR3 DNA is TGTGCCAGTAGTGGGCCGGGACAGTCGACCTACGAGCAGTACTTC.

This chain joins TRBV6-5 and TRBJ1-2; the D gene is possibly TRBD1 (6 bases). V was clipped by 0 bases and J by 7 bases, with 15 bases between them. The length of the CDR3 is 15 residues. CDR1 MNHEY and CDR2 SVGAGI come from the germline V gene. CDR3 DNA sequence: TGTGCCAGCAGTTACTCGAATGTGGGGGCGACTGGCTACACCTTC. This sequence encodes CASSYSNVGATGYTF.

The table lists this clone with a few counts. This chain links TRBV10-3 with TRBJ1-1; TRBD1 is a possible D gene (5 bases). Germline lookup yields CDR1 ENHRY and CDR2 SYGVKD. Between the trimmed V and J ends, which lost 3 bases and 6 bases, there was a span of 14 bases. This CDR3 is 14 amino acids long. The CDR3 DNA is TGTGCCATCAGTGAAGGCCGCGGGGGTGCTGAAGCTTTCTTT. As protein: CAISEGRGGAEAFF.

V is TRBV6-1 and J is TRBJ1-2; possible D gene TRBD1, 5 bases. V lost 7 bases to trimming and J lost 5 bases, with 17 bases between them. Germline loops: CDR1 MNHNS, CDR2 SASEGT. CDR3 length: 14 residues. CDR3 in DNA: TGTGCCAGCACCTTGGCTCAAGGGACTTATGGCTACACCTTC. Protein sequence: CASTLAQGTYGYTF.

The rearrangement links TRBV6-1 to TRBJ1-5; weak D call: TRBD1 (5 bases). V lost 6 bases and J 7 bases, leaving 19 bases between the germline ends. Germline V gene lookup returns CDR1 MNHNS and CDR2 SASEGT. This CDR3 has 15 residues. The CDR3 sequence is CASRGEGLARQPQHF. The CDR3, as DNA: TGTGCCAGCAGGGGGGAGGGGCTAGCACGCCAGCCCCAGCATTTT.

The J gene is TRBJ1-2, the V gene TRBV4-2; 9 bases are shared with TRBD1. Germline values: CDR1 LGHNA, CDR2 YNFKEQ. The CDR3 extends over 16 amino acids. J gave up 4 bases and V 0 bases, and 6 bases lay outside the gene matches. CDR3 DNA: TGTGCCAGCAGCCAAGACGGGACAGGGACCTTCTATGGCTACACCTTC. It yields the protein CASSQDGTGTFYGYTF.

The chain joins TRBV29-1 to TRBJ1-1; TRBD1 might be the D (5 bases). The CDR3 contains 13 residues. Trimming took 4 bases from V and 0 from J, leaving 9 bases between them. CDR1 and CDR2 from the germline V gene are SQVTM and ANQGSEA. For the CDR3, the DNA is TGCAGCGTTGCCCGGGGGTTGAACACTGAAGCTTTCTTT. This codes for CSVARGLNTEAFF.

This chain joins TRBV25-1 and TRBJ2-1; TRBD1 matches 9 bases. Germline trimming cut 2 bases from V and 6 bases from J; bases unmatched to any gene: 5. CDR3 size: 15 residues. The germline gives CDR1 MGHDK, CDR2 SYGVNS. The CDR3 nucleotides are TGTGCCAGCAGTGAAAGCGGGACAGGGTCCAATGAGCAGTTCTTC. Protein product: CASSESGTGSNEQFF. Combining the CDR3 with reference TRBV25-1 and TRBJ2-1 gives the whole variable domain EADIYQTPRYLVIGTGKKITLECSQTMGHDKMYWYQQDPGMELHLIHYSYGVNSTEKGDLSSESTVSRIRTEHFPLTLESARPSHTSQYLCASSESGTGSNEQFFGPGTRLTVL.

Concerning this clone itself: Germline and junction disagree at one end, which may indicate a read error. The chain recombines TRBV18 with TRBJ2-3; D possibly corresponds to TRBD2 (6 bases). The germline gives CDR1 KGHSH, CDR2 LQKENI. The CDR3 length is 14 residues. Written as DNA, the CDR3 is TGTGCCAGCGCACCCGGGACTTCGACAGATACGCAGTATTTT. Amino acid sequence: CASAPGTSTDTQYF.

J is TRBJ1-2 and V is TRBV11-2; D not resolved. The CDR3 extends over 13 amino acids. CDR1 SGHAT and CDR2 FQNNGV come from the germline V gene. V dropped 6 bases and J dropped 8 bases, with 16 bases sitting between them. The CDR3 loop is CASSLDLRRGYTF. DNA of the CDR3: TGTGCCAGCAGTCTAGACCTGCGGCGCGGCTACACCTTC.

V is TRBV6-4 and J is TRBJ2-1, with 8 positions matching TRBD2. V trimming: 5 bases; J trimming: 2 bases; junction bases outside the gene matches: 8. The CDR3 runs to 16 residues. The V gene's germline CDR1 is MRHNA and CDR2 SNTAGT. This CDR3 reads CASSSVSGTPYNEQFF. The CDR3 coding sequence is TGTGCCAGCAGTTCCGTTAGCGGGACTCCCTACAATGAGCAGTTCTTC.

The rearrangement uses TRBV7-9 and TRBJ1-5, with D uncertain. Per germline, CDR1 SEHNR and CDR2 FQNEAQ (reference sequence). With 1 base removed from V and 3 bases from J, the gap between germline ends came to 16 bases. CDR3 size: 17 residues. Written as DNA, the CDR3 is TGTGCCAGCAGCTTAGGGAGCGGACTCTACTACAATCAGCCCCAGCATTTT. Amino acids: CASSLGSGLYYNQPQHF.

This clone was seen more than once but under ten times. This chain uses TRBV28 with TRBJ1-2, with 7 positions matching TRBD1. V was pared by 3 bases and J by 4 bases, with 2 bases of the junction left unmatched. Germline loops: CDR1 MDHEN, CDR2 SYDVKM. There are 13 residues in the CDR3. CDR3 protein: CASSFPGGYGYTF. The CDR3 region has the DNA TGTGCCAGCAGTTTCCCAGGGGGCTATGGCTACACCTTC.

The gene calls are TRBV7-2 and TRBJ2-5, with 8 bases identical to TRBD1. Trimming took 1 base from V and 9 from J; bases not matched to a gene: 7. The CDR3 contains 14 residues. From germline, CDR1 is SGHTA and CDR2 FQGNSA. The CDR3: CASSLGPQGAAQYF. CDR3 nucleotides: TGTGCCAGCAGCTTAGGGCCTCAGGGGGCAGCCCAGTACTTC.